The present T cell receptor beta chain was sequenced within a study of cytomegalovirus exposure and HLA in healthy donors. Study-wide results and caveats: The study flagged some 180 TCR beta chains as cytomegalovirus-associated. The likely origin of a cluster of highly shared sequence variants was a sequencing artifact. It was reported that TCR beta sequences correctly inferred the HLA-A and HLA-B alleles for most subjects.

The germline V gene has CDR1 SNHLY and CDR2 FYNNEI. The germline V and J ends were trimmed by 3 bases and 0 bases, with 5 bases remaining between them. This CDR3 is 14 amino acids long. Use of 60 Vbeta and 13 Jbeta primers characterized the PCR. Data came from immunoSEQ multiplex PCR; TCRdb stores just in-frame clones and leaves some out. The repertoire holds 100,000 to 150,000 clones, 80% seen once, with more than 1% in the top ten. With regard to this clone: Its antigen is unidentified.

The chain is built from TRBV2 and TRBJ2-2, with D hard to call. The sequenced material came from PBMCs. The receptor comes from a female donor in good health and CMV-seronegative. The CDR3 spells CASSDPSNTGELFF. The CDR3 region has the DNA TGTGCCAGCAGTGACCCCTCGAACACCGGGGAGCTGTTTTTT.